This TCR beta chain was documented in a study of response to subunit inactivated influenza vaccine (dated by TCRdb to between 2018 and 2020). About the study as a whole: To follow how T cells responded to a trivalent subunit inactivated influenza vaccine, the researchers relied on deep quantitative profiling of the T cell receptor repertoire.

Many counts were recorded for this clonotype. The clone's antigen remains unknown. Per-base quality was not reported, and no clone a single base away is much larger than it. Here is what the overall study found, with its caveats: It was suggested by the authors that each seasonal influenza vaccination may recruit only a limited number of new T cells.

Trimming takes 6 bases off V and 4 bases off J; junction bases not matched to a gene: 15. CDR1 is given as MNHEY and CDR2 as SVGEGT, both from the germline V gene. The CDR3, from cysteine to phenylalanine, totals 17 residues. The retained sequence is limited to the CDR3, 51 bases, with the frame set at the first base. Library prep was done by RT-PCR. The sequencing machine was an Illumina HiSeq 2500. TCRdb redid the processing of the public reads, applying fastp at Q25 and MiXCR, and retained in-frame beta chains. Rows are unified per CDR3 protein, each entry keeping the most common DNA and genes. Across this sample there are over 150,000 distinct CDR3 sequences, with approximately 14% seen only once. The top ten constitute approximately 24% of the sample.

The sequenced sample was CD8+ T cells sorted from PBMCs, obtained approximately 5 days after vaccination. The V and J genes are TRBV6-2 or TRBV6-3 and TRBJ2-7; 10 bases in the junction line up with TRBD2. The clonotype was recovered from a man aged 50 to 60 who received an inactivated influenza vaccine. Donor details come from another sample of the same person, matched by shared clones. The CDR3 reads CASSRASYGTSVYEQYF. The DNA sequence is as follows: TGTGCCAGCAGCCGGGCCTCGTACGGGACTAGCGTTTACGAGCAGTACTTC.